This T cell receptor beta chain is from a study of cytomegalovirus exposure and HLA in healthy donors. Study at large: Some 180 million T cells yielded over 90 million unique TCR beta sequences in earlier analysis. General study findings and limits: HLA alleles showed associations with 16,951 TCR beta sequences in a later analysis, at a 0.05 false discovery rate. It is likely that the observed cluster of highly shared sequence variants was a sequencing artifact.

The CDR3 sequence is 16 residues long. Germline trimming cut 0 bases from V and 3 bases from J; bases unmatched to any gene: 8. Per germline, CDR1 SGDLS and CDR2 YYNGEE. Details on this clone: No antigen is known for it.

The PCR used 60 Vbeta and 13 Jbeta primers. TCRdb keeps only in-frame clones here, not all; method: immunoSEQ multiplex PCR. The profile shows approximately 74,000 clones, 80% to 90% of them singletons. This chain joins TRBV9 and TRBJ2-7; the match to TRBD1 covers 8 bases. The clonotype was recovered from a woman aged 25 to 39 in good health and CMV-seronegative. Material for sequencing was PBMCs. CDR3 DNA sequence: TGTGCCAGCAGCGTAGGTTACGGGACAGGCTTCTACGAGCAGTACTTC. Protein: CASSVGYGTGFYEQYF.